The present entry profiles one T cell receptor beta chain with its context. The data derive from a study of blood T cell repertoires in COVID-19. About the research overall: T cells, B-cell-depleted T cells, or PBMCs provided the cDNA or gDNA that served as material.

Trimming took 6 bases from V and 2 from J; bases not matched to a gene: 8. The CDR3 is 16 residues long. Per germline, CDR1 SGHVS and CDR2 FQNEAQ. Libraries were prepared by immunoSEQ multiplex PCR; TCRdb keeps only in-frame clonotypes and omits some of them. In the table there are tens of thousands of clones, around 86% of which are singletons. This rearrangement joins TRBV7-8 to TRBJ1-5; 9 bases fit TRBD1. The sequencing sample was made of peripheral blood. The TCR originated in a man aged 50 to 59 with active COVID-19. The CDR3 sequence: CASSRGQGFGNQPQHF. Written as DNA, the CDR3 is TGTGCCAGCAGTCGTGGACAGGGGTTCGGCAATCAGCCCCAGCATTTT.